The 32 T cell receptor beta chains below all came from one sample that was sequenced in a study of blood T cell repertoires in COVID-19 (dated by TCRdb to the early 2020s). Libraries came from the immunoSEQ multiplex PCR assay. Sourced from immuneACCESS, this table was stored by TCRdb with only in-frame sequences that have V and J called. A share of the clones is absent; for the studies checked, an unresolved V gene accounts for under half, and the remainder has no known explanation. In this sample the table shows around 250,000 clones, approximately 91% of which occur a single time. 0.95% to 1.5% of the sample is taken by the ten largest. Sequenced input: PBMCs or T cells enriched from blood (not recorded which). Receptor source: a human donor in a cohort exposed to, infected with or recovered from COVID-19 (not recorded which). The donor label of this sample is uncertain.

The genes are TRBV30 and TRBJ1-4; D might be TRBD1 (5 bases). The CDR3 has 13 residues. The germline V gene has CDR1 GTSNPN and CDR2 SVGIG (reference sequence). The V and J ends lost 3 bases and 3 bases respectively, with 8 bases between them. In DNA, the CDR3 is TGTGCCTGGAGGAAAGGGGCTAATGAAAAACTGTTTTTT. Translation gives CAWRKGANEKLFF.

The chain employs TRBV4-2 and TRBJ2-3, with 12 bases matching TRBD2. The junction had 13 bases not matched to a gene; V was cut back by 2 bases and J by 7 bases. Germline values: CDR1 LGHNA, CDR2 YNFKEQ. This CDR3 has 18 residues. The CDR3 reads CASSQFETSGGRGHTQYF. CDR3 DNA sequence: TGTGCCAGCAGCCAATTTGAGACTAGCGGGGGAAGGGGTCATACGCAGTATTTT.

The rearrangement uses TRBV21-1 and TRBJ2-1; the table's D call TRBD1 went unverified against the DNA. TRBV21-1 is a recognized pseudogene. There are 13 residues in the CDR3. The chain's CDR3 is CASSKEGSGEQFF. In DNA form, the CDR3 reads TGTGCCAGCAGCAAAGAGGGGTCTGGGGAGCAGTTCTTC.

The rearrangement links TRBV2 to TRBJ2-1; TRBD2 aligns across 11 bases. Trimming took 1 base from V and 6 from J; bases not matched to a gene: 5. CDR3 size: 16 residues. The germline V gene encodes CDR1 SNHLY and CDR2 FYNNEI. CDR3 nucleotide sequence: TGTGCCAGCAGTGAAGATACTAGCGGGGGCCGCAATGAGCAGTTCTTC. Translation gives CASSEDTSGGRNEQFF.

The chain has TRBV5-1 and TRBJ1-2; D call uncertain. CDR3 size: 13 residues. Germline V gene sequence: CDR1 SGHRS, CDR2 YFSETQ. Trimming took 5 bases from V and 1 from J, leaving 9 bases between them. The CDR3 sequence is CASSTGDNYGYTF. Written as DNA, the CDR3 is TGCGCCAGCAGTACCGGGGATAACTATGGCTACACCTTC.

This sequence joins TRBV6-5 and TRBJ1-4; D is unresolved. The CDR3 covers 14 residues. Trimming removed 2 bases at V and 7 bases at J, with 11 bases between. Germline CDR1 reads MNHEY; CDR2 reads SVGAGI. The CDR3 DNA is TGTGCCAGCAGTTACGGGGAGGGTAGTGAAAAACTGTTTTTT. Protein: CASSYGEGSEKLFF.

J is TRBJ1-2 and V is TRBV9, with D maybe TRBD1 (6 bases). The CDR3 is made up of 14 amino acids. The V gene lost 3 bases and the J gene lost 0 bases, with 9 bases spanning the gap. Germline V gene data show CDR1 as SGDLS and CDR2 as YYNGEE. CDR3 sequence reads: CASSDNRANYGYTF. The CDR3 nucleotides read TGTGCCAGCAGCGACAACAGGGCTAACTATGGCTACACCTTC.

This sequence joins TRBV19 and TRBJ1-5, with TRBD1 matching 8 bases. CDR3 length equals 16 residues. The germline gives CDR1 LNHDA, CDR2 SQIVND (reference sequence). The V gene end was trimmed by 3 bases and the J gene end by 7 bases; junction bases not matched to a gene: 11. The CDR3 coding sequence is TGTGCCAGTAGTATGAGGCAGGGGACAGGCCGACAGCCCCAGCATTTT. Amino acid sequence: CASSMRQGTGRQPQHF.

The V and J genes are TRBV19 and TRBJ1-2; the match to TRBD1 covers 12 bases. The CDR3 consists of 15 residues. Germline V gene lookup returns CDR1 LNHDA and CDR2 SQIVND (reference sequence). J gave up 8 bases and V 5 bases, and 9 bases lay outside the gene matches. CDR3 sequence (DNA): TGTGCCAGTAGTTCGCCGGGACAGGGGGCGCCCGGCTACACCTTC. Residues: CASSSPGQGAPGYTF.

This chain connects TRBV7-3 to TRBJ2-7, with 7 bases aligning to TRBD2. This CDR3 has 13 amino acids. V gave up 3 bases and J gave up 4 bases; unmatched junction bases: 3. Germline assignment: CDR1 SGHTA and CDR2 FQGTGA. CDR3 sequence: CASSFNGGYEQYF. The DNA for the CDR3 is TGTGCCAGCAGCTTTAACGGGGGGTACGAGCAGTACTTC.

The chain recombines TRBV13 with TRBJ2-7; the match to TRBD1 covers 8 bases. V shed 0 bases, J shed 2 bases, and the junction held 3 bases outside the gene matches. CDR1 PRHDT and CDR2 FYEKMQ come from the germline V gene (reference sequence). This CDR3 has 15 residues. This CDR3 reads CASSLGWGQAYEQYF. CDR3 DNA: TGTGCCAGCAGCTTAGGCTGGGGACAGGCCTACGAGCAGTACTTC.

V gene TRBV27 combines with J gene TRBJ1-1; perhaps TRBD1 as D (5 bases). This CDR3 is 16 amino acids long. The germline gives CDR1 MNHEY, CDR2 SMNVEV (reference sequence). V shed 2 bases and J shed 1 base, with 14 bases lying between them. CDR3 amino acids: CASSLDSGQGNTEAFF. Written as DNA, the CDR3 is TGTGCCAGCAGTTTAGATTCTGGGCAGGGGAACACTGAAGCTTTCTTT.

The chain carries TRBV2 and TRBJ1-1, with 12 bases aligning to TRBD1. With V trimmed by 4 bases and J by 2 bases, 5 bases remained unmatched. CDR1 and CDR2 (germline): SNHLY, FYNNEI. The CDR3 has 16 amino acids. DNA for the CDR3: TGTGCCAGCAGTGGGGACAGGGGGCGAGTTAACACTGAAGCTTTCTTT. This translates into CASSGDRGRVNTEAFF.

CDR3 coding DNA: TGTGCCTGGAGTGTCGGGTTAGCGGGGGGACCCACAGATACGCAGTATTTT. This sequence encodes CAWSVGLAGGPTDTQYF. V usage is TRBV30 and J usage is TRBJ2-3, with 10 positions matching TRBD2. J gave up 2 bases and V 0 bases, and 8 bases lay outside the gene matches. This CDR3 has 17 amino acids. Germline loops: CDR1 GTSNPN, CDR2 SVGIG (reference sequence).

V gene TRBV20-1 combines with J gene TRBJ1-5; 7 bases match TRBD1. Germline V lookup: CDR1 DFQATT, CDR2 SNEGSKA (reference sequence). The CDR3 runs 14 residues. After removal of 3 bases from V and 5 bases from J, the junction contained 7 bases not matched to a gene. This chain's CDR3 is CSASRGGRDQPQHF. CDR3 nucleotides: TGCAGTGCTAGTAGAGGGGGCAGGGATCAGCCCCAGCATTTT.

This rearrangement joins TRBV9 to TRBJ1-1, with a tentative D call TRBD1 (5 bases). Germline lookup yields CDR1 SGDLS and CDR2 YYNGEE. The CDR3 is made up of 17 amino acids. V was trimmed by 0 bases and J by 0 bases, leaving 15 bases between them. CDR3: CASSVAPGGFMNTEAFF. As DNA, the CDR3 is TGTGCCAGCAGCGTAGCCCCGGGGGGATTTATGAACACTGAAGCTTTCTTT. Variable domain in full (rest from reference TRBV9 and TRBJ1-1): DSGVTQTPKHLITATGQRVTLRCSPRSGDLSVYWYQQSLDQGLQFLIQYYNGEERAKGNILERFSAQQFPDLHSELNLSSLELGDSALYFCASSVAPGGFMNTEAFFGQGTRLTVV.

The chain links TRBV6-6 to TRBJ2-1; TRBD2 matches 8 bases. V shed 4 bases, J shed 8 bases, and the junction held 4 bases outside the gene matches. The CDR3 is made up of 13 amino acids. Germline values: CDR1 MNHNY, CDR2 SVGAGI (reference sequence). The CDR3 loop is CASSWGLGDEQFF. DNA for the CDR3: TGTGCCAGCAGTTGGGGACTAGGGGATGAGCAGTTCTTC.

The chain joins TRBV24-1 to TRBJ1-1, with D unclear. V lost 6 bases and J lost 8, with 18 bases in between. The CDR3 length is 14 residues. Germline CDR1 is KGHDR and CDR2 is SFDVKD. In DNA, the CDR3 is TGTGCCACCAGTCGCGGCGGTTGGATCCACGAAGCTTTCTTT. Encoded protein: CATSRGGWIHEAFF.

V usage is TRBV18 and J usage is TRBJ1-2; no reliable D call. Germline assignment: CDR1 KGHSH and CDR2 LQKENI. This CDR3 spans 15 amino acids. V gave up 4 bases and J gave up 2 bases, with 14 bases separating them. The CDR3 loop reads CASSQGETVNYGYTF. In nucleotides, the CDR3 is TGTGCCAGCTCACAAGGAGAGACGGTGAACTATGGCTACACCTTC. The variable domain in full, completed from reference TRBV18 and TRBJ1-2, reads NAGVMQNPRHLVRRRGQEARLRCSPMKGHSHVYWYRQLPEEGLKFMVYLQKENIIDESGMPKERFSAEFPKEGPSILRIQQVVRGDSAAYFCASSQGETVNYGYTFGSGTRLTVV.

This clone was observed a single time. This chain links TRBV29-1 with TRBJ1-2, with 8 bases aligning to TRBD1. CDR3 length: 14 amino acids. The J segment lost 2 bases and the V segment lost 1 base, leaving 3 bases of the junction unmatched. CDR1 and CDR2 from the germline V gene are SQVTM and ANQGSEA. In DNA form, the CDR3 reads TGCAGCGTTGAAGGTGCAGGGGGCAACTATGGCTACACCTTC. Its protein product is CSVEGAGGNYGYTF.

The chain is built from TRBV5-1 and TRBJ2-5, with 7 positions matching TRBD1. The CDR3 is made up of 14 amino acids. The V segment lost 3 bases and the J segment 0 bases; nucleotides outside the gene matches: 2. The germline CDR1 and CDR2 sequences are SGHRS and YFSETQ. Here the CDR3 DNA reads TGCGCCAGCAGCTGGGGGACAGACCAAGAGACCCAGTACTTC. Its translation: CASSWGTDQETQYF.

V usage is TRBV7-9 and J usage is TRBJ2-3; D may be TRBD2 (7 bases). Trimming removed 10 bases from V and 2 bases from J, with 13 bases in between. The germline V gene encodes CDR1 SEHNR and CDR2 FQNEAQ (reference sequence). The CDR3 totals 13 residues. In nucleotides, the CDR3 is TGTGCCATCCGGGGGGCACCCACAGATACGCAGTATTTT. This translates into CAIRGAPTDTQYF.

CDR3 sequence: CASSYTYSSPNTEAFF. The DNA of the CDR3 is TGTGCCAGCAGTTACACTTACAGCAGCCCGAACACTGAAGCTTTCTTT. This chain joins TRBV6-5 and TRBJ1-1, with unresolved D. Trimming shortened V by 2 bases and J by 1 base, and 14 bases separated the two germline ends. CDR3 length: 16 amino acids. In germline, CDR1 is MNHEY, CDR2 SVGAGI.

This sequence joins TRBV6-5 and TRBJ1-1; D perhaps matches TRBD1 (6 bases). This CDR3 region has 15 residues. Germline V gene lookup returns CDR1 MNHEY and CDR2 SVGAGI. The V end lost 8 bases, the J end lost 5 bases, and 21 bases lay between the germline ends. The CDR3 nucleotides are TGTGCCAGCCGAATGGGAACAGGGAGGGGGACTGAAGCTTTCTTT. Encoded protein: CASRMGTGRGTEAFF.

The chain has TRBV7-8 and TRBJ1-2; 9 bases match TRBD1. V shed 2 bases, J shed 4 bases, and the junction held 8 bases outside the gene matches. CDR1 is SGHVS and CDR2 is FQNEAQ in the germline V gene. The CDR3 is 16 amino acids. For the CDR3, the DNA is TGTGCCAGCAGCTTATTTCCGGGACAGGGAAGCTATGGCTACACCTTC. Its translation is CASSLFPGQGSYGYTF. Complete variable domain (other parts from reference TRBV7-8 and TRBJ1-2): GAGVSQSPRYKVAKRGQDVALRCDPISGHVSLFWYQQALGQGPEFLTYFQNEAQLDKSGLPSDRFFAERPEGSVSTLKIQRTQQEDSAVYLCASSLFPGQGSYGYTFGSGTRLTVV.

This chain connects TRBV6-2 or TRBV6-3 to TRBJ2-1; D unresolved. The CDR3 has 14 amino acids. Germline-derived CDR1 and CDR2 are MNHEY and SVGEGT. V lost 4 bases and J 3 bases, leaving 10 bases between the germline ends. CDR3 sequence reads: CASSSRGSYNEQFF. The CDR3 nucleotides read TGTGCCAGCAGTTCCCGAGGAAGCTACAATGAGCAGTTCTTC.

CDR3 in amino acids: CASSLVGVMNTEAFF. The CDR3 region has the DNA TGTGCCAGCAGCTTAGTCGGTGTGATGAACACTGAAGCTTTCTTT. This rearrangement joins TRBV7-3 to TRBJ1-1; D unclear. This CDR3 has 15 residues. In germline, CDR1 is SGHTA, CDR2 FQGTGA. The germline V and J ends were trimmed by 2 bases and 0 bases, with 10 bases remaining between them.

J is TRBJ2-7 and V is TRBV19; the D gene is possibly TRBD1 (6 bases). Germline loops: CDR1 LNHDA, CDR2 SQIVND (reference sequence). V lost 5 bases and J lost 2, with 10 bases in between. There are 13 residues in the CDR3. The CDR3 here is CASSSGDTYEQYF. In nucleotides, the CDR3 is TGTGCCAGTAGTTCAGGGGACACCTACGAGCAGTACTTC.

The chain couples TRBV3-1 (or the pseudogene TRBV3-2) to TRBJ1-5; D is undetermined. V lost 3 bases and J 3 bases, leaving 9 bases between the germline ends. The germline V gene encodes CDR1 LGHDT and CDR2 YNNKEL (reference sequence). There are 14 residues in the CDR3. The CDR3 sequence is CASSQGSPNQPQHF. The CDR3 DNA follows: TGTGCCAGCAGCCAGGGCAGCCCCAATCAGCCCCAGCATTTT.

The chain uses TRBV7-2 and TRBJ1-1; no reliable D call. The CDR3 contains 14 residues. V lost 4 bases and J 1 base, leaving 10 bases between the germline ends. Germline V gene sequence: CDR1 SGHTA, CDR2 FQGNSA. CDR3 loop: CASSSWAGNTEAFF. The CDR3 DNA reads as TGTGCCAGCAGCTCCTGGGCAGGGAACACTGAAGCTTTCTTT. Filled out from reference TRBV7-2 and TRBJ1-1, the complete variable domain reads GAGVSQSPSNKVTEKGKDVELRCDPISGHTALYWYRQSLGQGLEFLIYFQGNSAPDKSGLPSDRFSAERTGGSVSTLTIQRTQQEDSAVYLCASSSWAGNTEAFFGQGTRLTVV.

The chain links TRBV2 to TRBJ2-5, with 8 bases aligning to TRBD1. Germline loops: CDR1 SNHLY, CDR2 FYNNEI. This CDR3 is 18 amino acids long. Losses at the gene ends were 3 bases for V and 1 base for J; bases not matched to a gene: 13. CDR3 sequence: CASSDSMRTGRSQETQYF. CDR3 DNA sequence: TGTGCCAGCAGTGACAGCATGAGGACAGGGCGATCCCAAGAGACCCAGTACTTC.

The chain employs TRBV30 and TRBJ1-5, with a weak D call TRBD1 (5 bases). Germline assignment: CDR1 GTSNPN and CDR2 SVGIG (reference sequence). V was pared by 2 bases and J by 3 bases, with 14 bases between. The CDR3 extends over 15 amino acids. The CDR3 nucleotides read TGTGCCTGGAGTCCCCGGGGGGGGTACAATCAGCCCCAGCATTTT. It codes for CAWSPRGGYNQPQHF.